The T cell receptor (beta chain) under discussion was sequenced for a study of PD-1 and CTLA-4 blockade in melanoma. Assay: immunoSEQ multiplex PCR; the TCRdb copy retains only in-frame clones and omits some. Of tens of thousands of clones listed, around 93% were seen once; the top ten hold roughly 9%. This CDR3 contains 13 residues. V was pared by 0 bases and J by 7 bases, with 7 bases between. Germline lookup yields CDR1 PRHDT and CDR2 FYEKMQ (reference sequence). The sample consisted of CD8+ T cells from peripheral blood, taken from a patient given anti-PD-1 treatment. This receptor was identified in a human donor with melanoma. The rearrangement joins TRBV13 to TRBJ2-1; D call uncertain. In nucleotides, the CDR3 is TGTGCCAGCAGCTTAGGAGCAGCTAATGAGCAGTTCTTC. This translates into CASSLGAANEQFF.